This T cell receptor (beta chain) was recorded in a study of shared T cell receptors in the human thymus. V dropped 6 bases and J dropped 2; count of bases not matched to a gene: 19. CDR3 length equals 20 residues. Germline V lookup: CDR1 MNHEY, CDR2 SMNVEV (reference sequence). Sequencing was performed with immunoSEQ multiplex PCR; in TCRdb, only in-frame clones are kept and a portion is missing. The sample comprises more than 550,000 clones, approximately 85% of which are singletons, and more than 0.01% rests with the top ten. Another study also made use of these data, one on human thymus T cells. That study adds: Obtained as resections during corrective heart surgery, the thymus tissue was then studied. Thymic as well as blood repertoires seemed to favor certain V and J genes unevenly. Among unrelated individuals, related research reported thymic repertoires that overlapped highly.

V is TRBV27 and J is TRBJ1-6; the match to TRBD1 covers 7 bases. The receptor's source is a girl under three years old with a congenital heart defect. Specimen: thymocytes. CDR3 sequence: CASRPSRDSHSNTYNSPLHF. CDR3 sequence (DNA): TGTGCCAGCAGACCGAGCCGGGACAGCCACAGTAATACCTATAATTCACCCCTCCACTTT.